This is a list of T cell receptor beta chains from one sample in a study of T-cell reconstitution after alpha-beta-depleted transplantation in children. Each CDR3 protein gets one entry after TCRdb re-called the PCR reads with MiXCR. The data hold around 700,000 distinct CDR3 sequences, with over 10% observed a single time. The specimen comprised PBMCs, sampled before TCRalphabeta/CD19-depleted stem cell transplant. The receptors derive from a girl aged 2-10 years with congenital amegakaryocytic thrombocytopenia, due to receive a stem cell transplant. Both conserved end residues are part of each CDR3. The order of the fields is J gene, clone size, CDR3 length, V gene, D gene, CDR3 DNA, CDR3 protein. The D gene is left open where the match is weak. Size is stated for part of the rows, as once, few or many counts, or as a class when the clone is expanded.

j_call: TRBJ2-2
clone_size: many
cdr3_length: 14
v_call: TRBV10-3
d_call: -
cdr3_nt: TGTGCCATCAACGTTCAGGGAGAGACCGGGGAGCTGTTTTTT
cdr3_aa: CAINVQGETGELFF

j_call: TRBJ2-3
clone_size: many
cdr3_length: 12
v_call: TRBV20-1
d_call: -
cdr3_nt: TGCAGTGCTGAGAGACTGGAAGATACGCAGTATTTT
cdr3_aa: CSAERLEDTQYF

j_call: TRBJ2-3
clone_size: few
cdr3_length: 15
v_call: TRBV30
d_call: -
cdr3_nt: TGTGCCTGGAGTGTTTCCCCGCGGTGGGCAGATACGCAGTATTTT
cdr3_aa: CAWSVSPRWADTQYF

j_call: TRBJ2-1
clone_size: many
cdr3_length: 16
v_call: TRBV5-5
d_call: -
cdr3_nt: TGTGCCAGCAGCTCCTCCCCCGGAATCCTTTACAATGAGCAGTTCTTC
cdr3_aa: CASSSSPGILYNEQFF

j_call: TRBJ1-1
clone_size: many
cdr3_length: 13
v_call: TRBV6-5
d_call: -
cdr3_nt: TGTGCCAGCAGTTACAGGGATCGAACTGAAGCTTTCTTT
cdr3_aa: CASSYRDRTEAFF

j_call: TRBJ2-7
clone_size: few
cdr3_length: 15
v_call: TRBV7-9
d_call: -
cdr3_nt: TGTGCCAGCAGCTTAGGTCGCGACCGATCCTACGAGCAGTACTTC
cdr3_aa: CASSLGRDRSYEQYF

j_call: TRBJ2-1
clone_size: few
cdr3_length: 14
v_call: TRBV6-1
d_call: -
cdr3_nt: TGTGCCAGCGCGATCAGGACACCAGACAATGAGCAGTTCTTC
cdr3_aa: CASAIRTPDNEQFF

j_call: TRBJ2-1
clone_size: many
cdr3_length: 14
v_call: TRBV20-1
d_call: -
cdr3_nt: TGCAGTGCTAGAGATATCCAGCGGCTCAATGAGCAGTTCTTC
cdr3_aa: CSARDIQRLNEQFF

j_call: TRBJ1-2
clone_size: -
cdr3_length: 15
v_call: TRBV20-1
d_call: TRBD1
cdr3_nt: TGCAGTGCTAGAGCAACAACAGGGGGCGGAGGGGGCTACACCTTC
cdr3_aa: CSARATTGGGGGYTF

j_call: TRBJ2-3
clone_size: many
cdr3_length: 16
v_call: TRBV28
d_call: TRBD2
cdr3_nt: TGTGCCAGCAGTTCCCGACTAGCGGGACGCACAGATACGCAGTATTTT
cdr3_aa: CASSSRLAGRTDTQYF

j_call: TRBJ2-2
clone_size: many
cdr3_length: 16
v_call: TRBV5-1
d_call: TRBD1
cdr3_nt: TGCGCCAGCAGCCGCCGCGGACAGGGGGTGACCGGGGAGCTGTTTTTT
cdr3_aa: CASSRRGQGVTGELFF

j_call: TRBJ2-7
clone_size: -
cdr3_length: 15
v_call: TRBV20-1
d_call: -
cdr3_nt: TGCAGTGCTAGAGATGGGCAGGGTCTTGATTACGAGCAGTACTTC
cdr3_aa: CSARDGQGLDYEQYF

j_call: TRBJ2-7
clone_size: -
cdr3_length: 10
v_call: TRBV29-1
d_call: -
cdr3_nt: TGCAGCGTTGCCGGATACGAGCAGTACTTC
cdr3_aa: CSVAGYEQYF

j_call: TRBJ2-7
clone_size: many
cdr3_length: 14
v_call: TRBV9
d_call: -
cdr3_nt: TGTGCCAGCAGCCCACCAGCGGACCCCTACGAGCAGTACTTC
cdr3_aa: CASSPPADPYEQYF

j_call: TRBJ1-4
clone_size: once
cdr3_length: 14
v_call: TRBV12-5
d_call: -
cdr3_nt: TGTGCTAGTGGGCAGTCTGCAACTAATGAAAAACTGTTTTTT
cdr3_aa: CASGQSATNEKLFF

j_call: TRBJ2-1
clone_size: many
cdr3_length: 14
v_call: TRBV15
d_call: -
cdr3_nt: TGTGCCACCAGCAGAGATCTGCTCTACAATGAGCAGTTCTTC
cdr3_aa: CATSRDLLYNEQFF

j_call: TRBJ2-1
clone_size: few
cdr3_length: 18
v_call: TRBV4-1
d_call: TRBD2
cdr3_nt: TGCGCCAGCAGCCAAGTTTTTAGCGGGAGTGTCACCTACAATGAGCAGTTCTTC
cdr3_aa: CASSQVFSGSVTYNEQFF

j_call: TRBJ2-1
clone_size: many
cdr3_length: 17
v_call: TRBV5-1
d_call: TRBD2
cdr3_nt: TGCGCCAGCAGCTTGATGGGGACTAGCGCATCCTACAATGAGCAGTTCTTC
cdr3_aa: CASSLMGTSASYNEQFF

j_call: TRBJ2-5
clone_size: few
cdr3_length: 13
v_call: TRBV29-1
d_call: TRBD1
cdr3_nt: TGCAGCGTTTTTACAGGGGGCCGAGAGACCCAGTACTTC
cdr3_aa: CSVFTGGRETQYF

j_call: TRBJ2-7
clone_size: -
cdr3_length: 16
v_call: TRBV7-6
d_call: TRBD2
cdr3_nt: TGTGCCAGCAGCTTAGTAGTGGGTGGCGGGAGTGCCGAGCAGTACTTC
cdr3_aa: CASSLVVGGGSAEQYF